A selection of T cell receptor beta chains follows, all from one sample in a study of CD8+CD57+ T cells in acquired aplastic anemia. TCRdb passed the reads through MiXCR, listing each CDR3 protein once. The sample holds just over 400,000 distinct CDR3 sequences, 65% to 80% seen once. Material: sorted CD4+, CD8+, or CD8+CD57+ T cells (not recorded which) from PBMCs. Every receptor here comes from a human donor in good health, serving as a control. Each CDR3 is given with its conserved first and last residue. D genes are given only for firm matches. Clone size appears in some rows only: once, few, many, or a class for an expanded clone.

d_call	clone_size	v_call	j_call	cdr3_aa	cdr3_nt
-	-	TRBV4-1	TRBJ2-2	CASSQQGGNTGELFF	TGCGCCAGCAGCCAACAAGGGGGAAACACCGGGGAGCTGTTTTTT
TRBD1	-	TRBV29-1	TRBJ1-2	CSVARTGGIHGYTF	TGCAGCGTTGCCCGGACAGGGGGTATCCATGGCTACACCTTC
TRBD1	-	TRBV9	TRBJ1-6	CASTPGQGEVSPLHF	TGTGCCAGCACCCCGGGACAGGGGGAAGTATCACCCCTCCACTTT
-	many	TRBV7-9	TRBJ2-3	CASSLGFPDTQYF	TGTGCCAGCAGCTTAGGATTCCCAGATACGCAGTATTTT
TRBD1	-	TRBV5-8	TRBJ2-2	CASTTGGELFF	TGTGCCTCCACGACAGGGGGCGAGCTGTTTTTT
-	-	TRBV5-6	TRBJ1-4	CASTTPGALFF	TGTGCCAGCACCACACCGGGGGCACTGTTTTTT
-	-	TRBV7-2	TRBJ2-7	CASSTGRIKNF	TGTGCCAGCAGCACGGGACGAATAAAGAACTTC
-	-	TRBV7-2	TRBJ2-7	CASSSTSADEQYF	TGTGCCAGCAGCTCAACATCGGCTGATGAGCAGTACTTC
TRBD1	-	TRBV10-3	TRBJ2-7	CAISESMLRTGGNYEQYF	TGTGCCATCAGTGAGTCGATGTTACGGACAGGGGGAAACTACGAGCAGTACTTC
-	-	TRBV2	TRBJ2-2	CATSGDPGHHPQDFVF	TGTGCCACCAGTGGAGACCCGGGACATCACCCCCAGGATTTTGTTTTT
-	-	TRBV20-1	TRBJ1-4	CSARGGVREKLFF	TGCAGTGCTAGAGGAGGGGTCAGAGAAAAACTGTTTTTT
-	many	TRBV12-3/TRBV12-4	TRBJ1-1	CASSRGSTEAFF	TGTGCCAGCAGTAGGGGATCCACTGAAGCTTTCTTT
TRBD1	many	TRBV27	TRBJ1-5	CASSQRDREWPQHF	TGTGCCAGCAGTCAACGGGACAGGGAGTGGCCCCAGCATTTT
-	-	TRBV24-1	TRBJ1-6	CATETVYSPLHF	TGTGCCACCGAGACGGTATACTCACCCCTCCACTTT
-	many	TRBV24-1	TRBJ2-3	CATSDSTSGTDTQYF	TGTGCCACCAGTGATTCTACATCAGGCACAGATACGCAGTATTTT
-	-	TRBV20-1	TRBJ1-1	CSASTGQINSEAFF	TGCAGTGCTAGTACTGGACAGATTAATTCTGAAGCTTTCTTT
-	-	TRBV20-1	TRBJ2-1	CSASSTTNEIF	TGCAGTGCTAGTTCCACAACTAATGAAATCTTC
-	-	TRBV7-6	TRBJ2-1	CASSPTGGEQCF	TGTGCCAGCAGCCCTACAGGCGGGGAGCAGTGCTTC
-	-	TRBV2	TRBJ1-1	CASGLVGGSSPFF	TGTGCTAGTGGTTTGGTCGGAGGGTCTTCGCCTTTTTTT
-	few	TRBV29-1	TRBJ1-2	CSVEEDNYGYTF	TGCAGCGTTGAGGAAGATAACTATGGCTACACCTTC
-	-	TRBV7-2	TRBJ1-2	CASSLKGGAKGYTF	TGTGCCAGCAGCCTAAAGGGGGGCGCGAAGGGCTACACCTTC
-	-	TRBV5-1	TRBJ2-3	CASSLERVTGTQYF	TGCGCCAGCAGCTTGGAGCGGGTGACAGGTACGCAGTATTTT
-	once	TRBV20-1	TRBJ2-7	CSASTANTEEYF	TGCAGTGCTTCGACGGCGAACACTGAAGAGTACTTC
-	-	TRBV20-1	TRBJ1-1	CSARLGRLTTEAFF	TGCAGTGCTAGATTGGGTAGGTTGACGACTGAAGCTTTCTTT
TRBD1	few	TRBV6-5	TRBJ2-1	CASSYSPGTGGYNEQFF	TGTGCCAGCAGTTACTCACCCGGGACAGGGGGCTACAATGAGCAGTTCTTC
-	-	TRBV19	TRBJ1-2	CASSSTVGTDGYTF	TGTGCCAGTAGTTCAACTGTCGGCACCGATGGCTACACCTTC
-	many	TRBV20-1	TRBJ2-7	CSARDGGARSYEQYF	TGCAGTGCTAGAGATGGGGGGGCGCGGTCCTACGAGCAGTACTTC
-	-	TRBV5-1	TRBJ1-2	CASSGQDSGYTF	TGTGCCAGCAGCGGGCAGGACAGTGGCTACACCTTC
-	-	TRBV10-2	TRBJ1-2	CASSDMHNDGYTF	TGCGCCAGCAGTGACATGCATAACGATGGCTACACCTTC
-	-	TRBV7-2	TRBJ2-7	CASCALDTRAEQYF	TGTGCCAGCTGCGCCCTGGACACCCGGGCCGAGCAGTACTTC
-	many	TRBV5-8	TRBJ1-1	CASSFPQANTEAFF	TGTGCCAGCAGCTTCCCACAGGCGAACACTGAAGCTTTCTTT
-	many	TRBV5-8	TRBJ2-5	CASGEGPQETQYF	TGTGCCAGCGGGGAAGGACCTCAAGAGACCCAGTACTTC
TRBD2	many	TRBV4-2	TRBJ2-1	CASSRGGPLLNEQFF	TGTGCCAGCAGCCGCGGGGGGCCCCTCTTAAATGAGCAGTTCTTC
-	-	TRBV19	TRBJ1-4	CASSTTRPGKLFF	TGTGCCAGTAGTACGACGAGGCCTGGGAAACTGTTTTTT
-	few	TRBV10-3	TRBJ1-1	CAISESRTTEAFF	TGTGCCATCAGTGAATCGAGGACCACTGAAGCTTTCTTT
-	many	TRBV7-2	TRBJ1-1	CASARAGTEAFF	TGTGCCAGCGCAAGGGCGGGGACTGAAGCTTTCTTT
-	many	TRBV20-1	TRBJ1-1	CSASFRGNTEAFF	TGCAGTGCTAGTTTTCGGGGGAACACTGAAGCTTTCTTT
-	-	TRBV7-3	TRBJ1-5	CASSAPPRQPQHF	TGTGCCAGCAGTGCGCCTCCCAGACAGCCCCAGCATTTT
-	many	TRBV6-2/TRBV6-3	TRBJ2-7	CASTPGATYEQYF	TGTGCCAGCACCCCCGGGGCGACCTACGAGCAGTACTTC
-	many	TRBV7-8	TRBJ1-3	CASSPRGFYREGSSGNTIYF	TGTGCCAGCAGCCCAAGGGGCTTTTACAGGGAGGGTTCCTCTGGAAACACCATATATTTT
-	once	TRBV10-3	TRBJ1-2	CAISESIQDPNYGYAF	TGTGCCATCAGTGAGTCGATACAGGATCCTAACTATGGCTATGCCTTC
-	-	TRBV20-1	TRBJ2-5	CSANHGMNYDF	TGCAGTGCTAATCACGGAATGAACTACGACTTC
TRBD1	-	TRBV5-1	TRBJ2-2	CASSGQVDTELFF	TGTGCCAGTTCGGGACAGGTAGACACTGAGCTGTTTTTT
-	many	TRBV6-1	TRBJ2-7	CASSEAPERWQYF	TGTGCCAGCAGTGAAGCGCCCGAGAGGTGGCAGTACTTC
TRBD2	-	TRBV20-1	TRBJ2-5	CSARAGGEGQYF	TGCAGTGCTAGGGCGGGAGGGGAGGGGCAGTACTTC
-	-	TRBV7-9	TRBJ1-1	CASSYNPSWNTEAFF	TGTGCCAGCAGTTATAACCCTTCTTGGAACACTGAAGCTTTCTTT
-	-	TRBV7-2	TRBJ2-7	CASSSSGTEAFFRYEQYF	TGTGCCAGCAGCTCCAGTGGGACTGAAGCTTTCTTTAGATACGAGCAGTACTTC
-	-	TRBV9	TRBJ2-1	CASSVPGQGNTEEQFF	TGTGCCAGCAGCGTACCCGGTCAGGGAAACACTGAAGAGCAGTTCTTC
-	-	TRBV20-1	TRBJ2-5	CSARGPGRVETQYF	TGCAGTGCTAGGGGACCCGGCAGGGTCGAGACCCAGTACTTC